This T cell receptor beta chain emerged from a study of blood T cell repertoires in COVID-19. In the authors' workflow: It was from reference gene primer amplification that nucleated cell counts were estimated. Assay used: immunoSEQ multiplex PCR; TCRdb lists only in-frame clones, some missing. The D gene and trimming were derived from the DNA, and the V and J assignments and clone size from that table. This sample yields roughly 310,000 clones, of which roughly 90% are seen a single time; 3.5% to 4% belongs to the top ten. Sequenced input: peripheral blood. The clonotype comes from a woman aged 45 to 65 with active or convalescent COVID-19.

DNA of the CDR3: TGCGCCAGCAGCTTGTTGAGCGTCCAAGAGACCCAGTACTTC. Amino acids: CASSLLSVQETQYF. The chain carries TRBV5-1 and TRBJ2-5; D is unresolved. The CDR3 consists of 14 residues. The V end lost 1 base, the J end lost 1 base, and 8 bases lay between the germline ends. Looked up from germline, CDR1 is SGHRS and CDR2 is YFSETQ.